The 23 T cell receptor beta chains below were found in one sample sequenced in a study of blood T cell repertoires in COVID-19 (dated by TCRdb to about 2020). Receptors were amplified or captured by the immunoSEQ multiplex PCR assay. TCRdb re-hosts the immuneACCESS table, in-frame sequences only. Its copies lack some clones; in the studies checked, an unresolved V gene accounts for under half of them, and the cause for the rest is not known. The sample table records more than 300,000 clones; around 84% of these occur just once. Around 9.3% of the sample comes from the top ten. Source material: PBMCs or T cells enriched from blood (not recorded which). The receptors shown here come from a woman under 30 who had recovered from COVID-19.

V gene TRBV5-1 combines with J gene TRBJ2-5; 8 nucleotides agree with TRBD1. CDR1 SGHRS and CDR2 YFSETQ come from the germline V gene. V gave up 0 bases and J gave up 4 bases; unmatched junction bases: 8. The CDR3 has 16 residues. The CDR3 loop is CASSLASYQGAETQYF. The CDR3 DNA reads TGCGCCAGCAGCTTGGCCAGCTACCAGGGGGCAGAGACCCAGTACTTC.

This rearrangement joins TRBV12-1 to TRBJ1-5; TRBD1, the table's D call, was not compared with the DNA. TRBV12-1 is an annotated pseudogene. CDR3 length equals 16 residues. In nucleotides, the CDR3 is TGTGCCAGCAGCTATCGGACAGGGAATAGCAATCAGCCCCAGCATTTT. Translation gives CASSYRTGNSNQPQHF.

V gene TRBV12-2 combines with J gene TRBJ2-7; the DNA was not compared with TRBD1, the D call given in the table. TRBV12-2 is a documented pseudogene. The CDR3 totals 15 residues. CDR3: CASRLAGQGGYEQYF. CDR3 bases: TGTGCAAGTCGCTTAGCGGGACAGGGAGGTTACGAGCAGTACTTC.

The chain is built from TRBV10-3 and TRBJ1-1; perhaps TRBD1 as D (6 bases). Trimming removed 0 bases from V and 6 bases from J, with 14 bases in between. From germline, CDR1 is ENHRY and CDR2 SYGVKD. The CDR3 runs 15 residues. The CDR3 protein is CAISESQGRLSEAFF. CDR3 sequence (DNA): TGTGCCATCAGTGAGTCACAGGGACGTTTGTCTGAAGCTTTCTTT.

The genes are TRBV9 and TRBJ1-4, with TRBD1 identical over 8 bases. The CDR3 totals 14 residues. The J segment lost 7 bases and the V segment lost 2 bases, leaving 4 bases of the junction unmatched. Germline V gene lookup returns CDR1 SGDLS and CDR2 YYNGEE. CDR3 amino acids: CASSVQGASEKLFF. Written as DNA, the CDR3 is TGTGCCAGCAGCGTTCAGGGGGCGAGTGAAAAACTGTTTTTT.

The V call is TRBV1, the J call TRBJ2-5; TRBD2 is the table's D call and was not checked against the DNA. TRBV1 is classified as a pseudogene. This CDR3 is built from 19 residues. CDR3 amino acids: CTSRRTSGGALAPQETQYF. CDR3 DNA: TGCACCAGCAGAAGGACTAGCGGGGGGGCATTAGCCCCTCAAGAGACCCAGTACTTC.

This sequence joins TRBV6-4 and TRBJ1-1, with a weak D call TRBD1 (5 bases). The CDR3 runs to 13 residues. Germline lookup yields CDR1 MRHNA and CDR2 SNTAGT. Trimming stripped 3 bases from V and 4 bases from J, with 9 bases between. CDR3 protein: CASSEGASTEAFF. The CDR3 DNA reads TGTGCCAGCAGTGAAGGGGCCTCCACTGAAGCTTTCTTT.

The chain has TRBV19 and TRBJ1-5; D is perhaps TRBD1 (5 bases). V dropped 5 bases and J dropped 2 bases, with 13 bases sitting between them. CDR1 and CDR2 from the germline V gene are LNHDA and SQIVND (reference sequence). CDR3 length equals 15 residues. The CDR3 here is CASSLLTGGNQPQHF. The CDR3, as DNA: TGTGCCAGTAGTCTCCTAACGGGGGGCAATCAGCCCCAGCATTTT.

This clone was counted only a few times. This rearrangement joins TRBV10-3 to TRBJ1-1; no clear D. The length of the CDR3 is 13 residues. V was pared by 6 bases and J by 0 bases, with 8 bases between. In germline, CDR1 is ENHRY, CDR2 SYGVKD. The CDR3 nucleotides are TGTGCCATCAGGACAATCATGAACACTGAAGCTTTCTTT. Protein sequence: CAIRTIMNTEAFF.

The chain is built from TRBV2 and TRBJ1-1; D possibly corresponds to TRBD1 (6 bases). CDR3 length: 16 residues. Germline V gene data show CDR1 as SNHLY and CDR2 as FYNNEI. The V end lost 5 bases, the J end lost 0 bases, and 16 bases lay between the germline ends. The CDR3 sequence is CASSFRQGMMNTEAFF. The CDR3 nucleotides are TGTGCCAGCAGTTTCAGGCAGGGGATGATGAACACTGAAGCTTTCTTT.

V is TRBV19 and J is TRBJ2-3; D is perhaps TRBD2 (6 bases). V was shortened by 1 base and J by 5 bases, with 7 bases between the two germline ends. This CDR3 has 13 amino acids. The germline CDR1 and CDR2 sequences are LNHDA and SQIVND (reference sequence). The CDR3 loop is CASSIGLEDTQYF. CDR3 bases: TGTGCCAGTAGTATAGGACTAGAAGATACGCAGTATTTT.

With respect to this clone: No conserved phenylalanine or tryptophan is present at the end of the CDR3, so a read error is the likely explanation. The limits of the CDR3 on the DNA are not certain, so only TCRdb's listed CDR3 is given. The chain employs TRBV7-9 and TRBJ2-4; TRBD2 reflects the table's D call only, with no check against the DNA. The CDR3 contains 9 residues when both ends are counted. Germline values: CDR1 SEHNR, CDR2 FQNEAQ (reference sequence). CDR3 loop: CASIPGEKI.

The chain links TRBV10-3 to TRBJ1-2; D gene ambiguous. Germline-derived CDR1 and CDR2 are ENHRY and SYGVKD. Trimming removed 0 bases at V and 4 bases at J, with 12 bases between. The CDR3 consists of 15 residues. The CDR3 sequence: CAISESTTVGYGYTF. CDR3 DNA sequence: TGTGCCATCAGTGAGTCGACTACAGTAGGCTATGGCTACACCTTC.

The J gene is TRBJ1-2, the V gene TRBV27; no firm D call. CDR1 is MNHEY, CDR2 SMNVEV, per germline (reference sequence). Trimming stripped 0 bases from V and 0 bases from J, with 2 bases between. The CDR3 length is 13 residues. In DNA, the CDR3 is TGTGCCAGCAGTTTATCCACTAACTATGGCTACACCTTC. It translates to CASSLSTNYGYTF.

The chain is built from TRBV3-1 (or the pseudogene TRBV3-2) and TRBJ2-2; maybe TRBD2 (5 bases). The germline V gene encodes CDR1 LGHDT and CDR2 YNNKEL (reference sequence). The CDR3 length is 16 residues. With 0 bases removed from V and 7 bases from J, the gap between germline ends came to 15 bases. The CDR3: CASSQEETTAGGELFF. CDR3 sequence (DNA): TGTGCCAGCAGCCAAGAAGAGACGACGGCGGGCGGGGAGCTGTTTTTT.

The chain has TRBV19 and TRBJ1-2; D may be TRBD1 (5 bases). The V end lost 3 bases, the J end lost 8 bases, and 22 bases lay between the germline ends. The CDR3 is 16 amino acids. The V gene's germline CDR1 is LNHDA and CDR2 SQIVND (reference sequence). CDR3 loop: CASSIRPRQGGVGYTF. In DNA form, the CDR3 reads TGTGCCAGTAGTATCCGGCCAAGGCAGGGTGGTGTCGGCTACACCTTC.

This chain joins TRBV27 and TRBJ1-6; 7 bases fit TRBD1. The germline CDR1 and CDR2 sequences are MNHEY and SMNVEV (reference sequence). CDR3 length: 17 residues. V was clipped by 0 bases and J by 6 bases; unmatched bases: 8. The CDR3 DNA sequence: TGTGCCAGCAGTTTATCTTCTTGGGACAGACTTAATTCACCCCTCCACTTT. Translation: CASSLSSWDRLNSPLHF.

The V call is TRBV6-5, the J call TRBJ1-2, with a possible D match to TRBD1 (6 bases). Trimming took off 2 bases at V and 5 bases at J, with 15 bases between the two ends. The CDR3 loop spans 15 amino acids. The germline gives CDR1 MNHEY, CDR2 SVGAGI. The CDR3 DNA is TGTGCCAGCAGTTACGAGGCGGGGGCCAATTATGGCTACACCTTC. This encodes CASSYEAGANYGYTF.

The chain combines TRBV30 with TRBJ1-6, with a tentative D call TRBD1 (6 bases). The CDR3 extends over 13 amino acids. Trimming cost V 3 bases and J 7 bases, with 10 bases left between them. The germline CDR1 and CDR2 sequences are GTSNPN and SVGIG (reference sequence). The CDR3 sequence: CAWRLQGNSPLHF. The CDR3 bases are TGTGCCTGGAGATTGCAGGGGAATTCACCCCTCCACTTT.

This chain connects TRBV12-3 or TRBV12-4 to TRBJ1-2; D might be TRBD1 (6 bases). Trimming took off 4 bases at V and 8 bases at J, with 14 bases between the two ends. The length of the CDR3 is 13 residues. As DNA, the CDR3 is TGTGCCAGCAGTTCCTCGGCAGGGGCAGGCTACACCTTC. Amino acids: CASSSSAGAGYTF.

CDR3: CASSPIPGGYTEAFF. The CDR3 nucleotides are TGTGCCAGCAGCCCAATCCCCGGAGGGTACACTGAAGCTTTCTTT. This chain connects TRBV7-8 to TRBJ1-1; D is uncertain. Trimming took 5 bases from V and 3 from J, leaving 16 bases between them. This CDR3 region has 15 residues. Germline V lookup: CDR1 SGHVS, CDR2 FQNEAQ.

The sample holds a few counts of this clone. The chain is built from TRBV5-4 and TRBJ2-2; 8 bases agree with TRBD2. The V gene end was trimmed by 1 base and the J gene end by 2 bases; junction bases not matched to a gene: 4. Germline loops: CDR1 SGHNT, CDR2 YYREEE (reference sequence). This CDR3 is 16 amino acids long. CDR3 sequence (DNA): TGTGCCAGCAGCTTGCTCGGGAGGGGAAACACCGGGGAGCTGTTTTTT. Translated: CASSLLGRGNTGELFF.

The chain has TRBV18 and TRBJ1-1; D is uncertain. Trimming took off 2 bases at V and 5 bases at J, with 18 bases between the two ends. Germline V gene sequence: CDR1 KGHSH, CDR2 LQKENI. This CDR3 is built from 16 residues. The CDR3 here is CASSPSGYGVWTEAFF. The CDR3 DNA reads as TGTGCCAGCTCACCATCGGGTTACGGGGTTTGGACTGAAGCTTTCTTT.